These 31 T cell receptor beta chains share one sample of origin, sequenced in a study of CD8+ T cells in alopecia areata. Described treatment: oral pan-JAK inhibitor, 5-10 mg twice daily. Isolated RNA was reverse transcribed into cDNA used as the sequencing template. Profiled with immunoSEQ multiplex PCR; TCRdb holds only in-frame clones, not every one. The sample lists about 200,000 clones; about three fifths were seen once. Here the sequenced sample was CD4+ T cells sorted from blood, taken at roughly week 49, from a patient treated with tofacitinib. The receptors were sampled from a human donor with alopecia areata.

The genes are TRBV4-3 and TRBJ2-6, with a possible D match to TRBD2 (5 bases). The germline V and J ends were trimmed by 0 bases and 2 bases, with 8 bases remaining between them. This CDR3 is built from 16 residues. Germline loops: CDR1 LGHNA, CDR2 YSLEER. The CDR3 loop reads CASSQDSRAGANVLTF. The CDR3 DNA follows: TGCGCCAGCAGCCAAGATTCGCGGGCTGGGGCCAACGTCCTGACTTTC.

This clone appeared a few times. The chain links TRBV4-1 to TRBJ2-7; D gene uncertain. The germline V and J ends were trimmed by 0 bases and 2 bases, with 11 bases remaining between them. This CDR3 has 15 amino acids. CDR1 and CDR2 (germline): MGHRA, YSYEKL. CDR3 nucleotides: TGCGCCAGCAGCCAAGAATATAACCGCCCCTACGAGCAGTACTTC. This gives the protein CASSQEYNRPYEQYF.

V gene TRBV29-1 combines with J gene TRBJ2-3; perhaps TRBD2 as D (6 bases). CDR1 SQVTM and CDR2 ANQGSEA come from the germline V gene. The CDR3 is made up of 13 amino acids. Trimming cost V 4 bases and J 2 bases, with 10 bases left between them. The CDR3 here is CSVVRGLTDTQYF. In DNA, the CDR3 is TGCAGCGTTGTGCGGGGCCTCACAGATACGCAGTATTTT.

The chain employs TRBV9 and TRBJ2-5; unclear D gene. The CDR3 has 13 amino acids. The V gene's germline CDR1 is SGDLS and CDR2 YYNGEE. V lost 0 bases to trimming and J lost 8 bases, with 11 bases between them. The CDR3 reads CASSVEASYTQYF. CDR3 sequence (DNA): TGTGCCAGCAGCGTAGAGGCGAGCTATACCCAGTACTTC.

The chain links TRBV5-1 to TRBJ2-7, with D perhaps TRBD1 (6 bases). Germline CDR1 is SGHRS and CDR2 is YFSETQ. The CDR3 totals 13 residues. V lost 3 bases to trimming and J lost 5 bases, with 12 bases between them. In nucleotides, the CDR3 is TGCGCCAGCAGCTCTACAGGGAAGAACGAGCAGTACTTC. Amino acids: CASSSTGKNEQYF.

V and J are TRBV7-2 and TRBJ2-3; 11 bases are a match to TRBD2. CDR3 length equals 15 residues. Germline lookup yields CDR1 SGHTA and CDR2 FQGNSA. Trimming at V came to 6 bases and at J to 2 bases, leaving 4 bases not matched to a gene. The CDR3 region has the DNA TGTGCCAGCAGGAGACTAGCGGGGAACACAGATACGCAGTATTTT. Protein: CASRRLAGNTDTQYF.

The CDR3 sequence is CASSLEIGLTQETQYF. The CDR3 DNA reads as TGTGCCAGCAGCTTAGAGATAGGCCTAACCCAAGAGACCCAGTACTTC. V usage is TRBV7-6 and J usage is TRBJ2-5; no clear D. Looked up from germline, CDR1 is SGHVS and CDR2 is FNYEAQ. V lost 1 base to trimming and J lost 1 base, with 13 bases between them. This CDR3 comprises 16 residues. The entire variable domain, with the rest obtained from reference TRBV7-6 and TRBJ2-5, is as follows: GAGVSQSPRYKVTKRGQDVALRCDPISGHVSLYWYRQALGQGPEFLTYFNYEAQQDKSGLPNDRFSAERPEGSISTLTIQRTEQRDSAMYRCASSLEIGLTQETQYFGPGTRLLVL.

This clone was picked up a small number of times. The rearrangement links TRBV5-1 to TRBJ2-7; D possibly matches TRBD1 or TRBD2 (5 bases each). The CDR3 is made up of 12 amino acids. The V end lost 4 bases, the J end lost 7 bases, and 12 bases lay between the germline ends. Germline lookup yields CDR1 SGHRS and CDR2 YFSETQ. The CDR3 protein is CASSIQGEEQYF. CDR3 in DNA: TGCGCCAGCAGCATTCAAGGGGAGGAGCAGTACTTC.

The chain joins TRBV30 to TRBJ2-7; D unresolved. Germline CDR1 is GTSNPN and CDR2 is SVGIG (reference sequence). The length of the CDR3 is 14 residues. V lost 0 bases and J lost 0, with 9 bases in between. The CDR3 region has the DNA TGTGCCTGGAGTGTATCCCCCGACTCCTACGAGCAGTACTTC. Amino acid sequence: CAWSVSPDSYEQYF.

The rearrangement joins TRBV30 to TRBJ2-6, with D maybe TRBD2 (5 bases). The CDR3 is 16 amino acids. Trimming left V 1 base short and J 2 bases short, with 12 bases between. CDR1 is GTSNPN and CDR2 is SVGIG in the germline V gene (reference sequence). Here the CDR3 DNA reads TGTGCCTGGAGTGCGGGGTCCGGGGCTGGGGCCAACGTCCTGACTTTC. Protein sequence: CAWSAGSGAGANVLTF.

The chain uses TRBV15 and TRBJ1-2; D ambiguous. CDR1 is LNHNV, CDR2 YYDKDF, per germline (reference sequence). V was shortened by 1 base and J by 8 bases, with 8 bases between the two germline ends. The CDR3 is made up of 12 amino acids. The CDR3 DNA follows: TGTGCCACCAGCAGAGCGTACAAGGGCTACACCTTC. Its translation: CATSRAYKGYTF.

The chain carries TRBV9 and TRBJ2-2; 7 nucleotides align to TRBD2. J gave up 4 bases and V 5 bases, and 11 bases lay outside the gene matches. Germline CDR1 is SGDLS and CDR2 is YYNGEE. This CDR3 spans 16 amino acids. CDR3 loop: CASRAGSGSGTGELFF. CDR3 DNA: TGTGCCAGCAGGGCGGGTAGCGGGTCGGGCACCGGGGAGCTGTTTTTT.

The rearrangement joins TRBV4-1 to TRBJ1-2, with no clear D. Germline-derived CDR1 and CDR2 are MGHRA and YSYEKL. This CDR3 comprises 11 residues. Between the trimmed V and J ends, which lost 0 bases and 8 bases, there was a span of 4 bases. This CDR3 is CASSQDKGYTF. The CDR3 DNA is TGCGCCAGCAGCCAAGATAAAGGCTACACCTTC.

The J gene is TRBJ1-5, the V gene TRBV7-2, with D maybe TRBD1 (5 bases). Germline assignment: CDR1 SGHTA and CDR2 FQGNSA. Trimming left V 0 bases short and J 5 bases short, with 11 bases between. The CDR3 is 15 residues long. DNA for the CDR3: TGTGCCAGCAGCTTAGCAGGTAGGGGAGATCAGCCCCAGCATTTT. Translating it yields CASSLAGRGDQPQHF.

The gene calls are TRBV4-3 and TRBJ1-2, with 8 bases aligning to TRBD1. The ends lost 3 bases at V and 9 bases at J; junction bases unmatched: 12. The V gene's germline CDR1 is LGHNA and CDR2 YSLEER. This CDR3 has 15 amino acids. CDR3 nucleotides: TGCGCCAGCAGCCAGGAAGGACAGGGATCGTTTAGCTACACCTTC. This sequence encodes CASSQEGQGSFSYTF.

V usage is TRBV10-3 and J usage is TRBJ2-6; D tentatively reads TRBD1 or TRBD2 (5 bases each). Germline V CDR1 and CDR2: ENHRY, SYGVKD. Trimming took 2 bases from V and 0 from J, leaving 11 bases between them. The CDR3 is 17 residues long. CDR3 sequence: CAISEGKGSSGANVLTF. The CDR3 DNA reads TGTGCCATCAGTGAGGGAAAGGGGAGCTCTGGGGCCAACGTCCTGACTTTC.

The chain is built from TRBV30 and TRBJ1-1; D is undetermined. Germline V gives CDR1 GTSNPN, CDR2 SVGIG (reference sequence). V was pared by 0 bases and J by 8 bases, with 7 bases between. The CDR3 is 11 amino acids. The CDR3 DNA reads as TGTGCCTGGAGTGTCAAGACAGAAGCTTTCTTT. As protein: CAWSVKTEAFF.

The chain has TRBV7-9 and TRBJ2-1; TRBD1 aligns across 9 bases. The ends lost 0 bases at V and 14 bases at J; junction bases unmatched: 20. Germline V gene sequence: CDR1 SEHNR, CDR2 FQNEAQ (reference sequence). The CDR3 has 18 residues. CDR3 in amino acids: CASSLAYWTGEPNESEFF. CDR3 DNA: TGTGCCAGCAGCTTAGCGTATTGGACAGGGGAACCTAATGAGTCGGAGTTCTTC.

CDR3 nucleotides: TGTGCCAGCAGGACTACAACAGTGGCCAACGTCCTGACTTTC. Translation: CASRTTTVANVLTF. The chain recombines TRBV2 with TRBJ2-6; D might be TRBD2 (5 bases). The V and J ends lost 6 bases and 6 bases respectively, with 12 bases between them. The CDR3 consists of 14 residues. CDR1 SNHLY and CDR2 FYNNEI come from the germline V gene.

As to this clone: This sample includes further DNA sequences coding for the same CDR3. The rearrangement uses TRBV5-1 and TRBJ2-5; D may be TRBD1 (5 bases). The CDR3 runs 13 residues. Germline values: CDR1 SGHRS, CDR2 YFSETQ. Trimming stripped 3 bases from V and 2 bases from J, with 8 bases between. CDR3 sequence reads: CASSSQGQETQYF. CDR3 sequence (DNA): TGCGCCAGCAGCTCCCAGGGACAAGAGACCCAGTACTTC.

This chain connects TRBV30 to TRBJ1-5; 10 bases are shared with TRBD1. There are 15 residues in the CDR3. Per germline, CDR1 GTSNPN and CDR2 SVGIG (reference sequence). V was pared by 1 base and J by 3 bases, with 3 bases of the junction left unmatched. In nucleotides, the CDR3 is TGTGCCTGGAGTGCTGACAGGGGGCTCAATCAGCCCCAGCATTTT. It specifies CAWSADRGLNQPQHF.

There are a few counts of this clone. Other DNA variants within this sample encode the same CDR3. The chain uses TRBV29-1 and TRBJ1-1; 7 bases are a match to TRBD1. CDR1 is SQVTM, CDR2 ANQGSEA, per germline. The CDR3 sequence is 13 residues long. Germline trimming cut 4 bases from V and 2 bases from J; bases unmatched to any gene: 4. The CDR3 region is CSVAGQLNTEAFF. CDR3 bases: TGCAGCGTTGCGGGACAGTTAAACACTGAAGCTTTCTTT.

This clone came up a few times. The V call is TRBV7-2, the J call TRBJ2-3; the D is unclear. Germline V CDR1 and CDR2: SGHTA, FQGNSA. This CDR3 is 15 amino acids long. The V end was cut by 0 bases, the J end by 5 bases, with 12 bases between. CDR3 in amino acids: CASSLATSRLDTQYF. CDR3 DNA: TGTGCCAGCAGCTTAGCGACCAGTAGGTTAGATACGCAGTATTTT.

The CDR3 nucleotides are TGTGCCAGCACACCCTCGGGGACCCAGTACTTC. Translation gives CASTPSGTQYF. The chain employs TRBV2 and TRBJ2-5; D remains unclear. V lost 7 bases and J 7 bases, leaving 10 bases between the germline ends. The CDR3 has 11 amino acids. Germline V gene data show CDR1 as SNHLY and CDR2 as FYNNEI.

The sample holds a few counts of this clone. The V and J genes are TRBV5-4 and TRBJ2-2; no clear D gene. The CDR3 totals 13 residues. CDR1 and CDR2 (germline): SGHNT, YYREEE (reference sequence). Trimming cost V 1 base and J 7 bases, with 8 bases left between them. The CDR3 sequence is CASSLNYGGELFF. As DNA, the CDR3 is TGTGCCAGCAGCTTGAATTACGGCGGGGAGCTGTTTTTT. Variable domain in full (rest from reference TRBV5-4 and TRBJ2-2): ETGVTQSPTHLIKTRGQQVTLRCSSQSGHNTVSWYQQALGQGPQFIFQYYREEENGRGNFPPRFSGLQFPNYSSELNVNALELDDSALYLCASSLNYGGELFFGEGSRLTVL.

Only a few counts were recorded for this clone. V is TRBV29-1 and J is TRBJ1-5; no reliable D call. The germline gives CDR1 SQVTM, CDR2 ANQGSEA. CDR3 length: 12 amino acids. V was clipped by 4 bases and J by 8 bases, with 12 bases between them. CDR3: CSVGGGIEPQHF. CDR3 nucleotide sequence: TGCAGCGTTGGTGGAGGAATTGAGCCCCAGCATTTT. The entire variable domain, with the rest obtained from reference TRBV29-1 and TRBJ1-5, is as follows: SAVISQKPSRDICQRGTSLTIQCQVDSQVTMMFWYRQQPGQSLTLIATANQGSEATYESGFVIDKFPISRPNLTFSTLTVSNMSPEDSSIYLCSVGGGIEPQHFGDGTRLSIL.

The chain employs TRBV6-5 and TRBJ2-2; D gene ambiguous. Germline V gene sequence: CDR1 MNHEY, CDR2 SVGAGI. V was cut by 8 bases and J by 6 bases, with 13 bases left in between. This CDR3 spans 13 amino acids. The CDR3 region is CASWLGLAGELFF. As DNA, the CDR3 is TGTGCCAGCTGGTTAGGCTTGGCCGGGGAGCTGTTTTTT.

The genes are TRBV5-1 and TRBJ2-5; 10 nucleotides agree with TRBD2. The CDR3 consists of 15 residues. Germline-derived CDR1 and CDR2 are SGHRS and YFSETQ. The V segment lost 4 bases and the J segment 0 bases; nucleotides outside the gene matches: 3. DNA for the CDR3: TGCGCCAGCAGCGCAGCGGGGGGGCACCAAGAGACCCAGTACTTC. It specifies CASSAAGGHQETQYF.

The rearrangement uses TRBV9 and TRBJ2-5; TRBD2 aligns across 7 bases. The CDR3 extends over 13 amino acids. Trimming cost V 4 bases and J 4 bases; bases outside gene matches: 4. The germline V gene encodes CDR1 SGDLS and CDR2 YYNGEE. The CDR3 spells CASSFREGETQYF. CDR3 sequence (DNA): TGTGCCAGCAGCTTCAGGGAGGGAGAGACCCAGTACTTC.

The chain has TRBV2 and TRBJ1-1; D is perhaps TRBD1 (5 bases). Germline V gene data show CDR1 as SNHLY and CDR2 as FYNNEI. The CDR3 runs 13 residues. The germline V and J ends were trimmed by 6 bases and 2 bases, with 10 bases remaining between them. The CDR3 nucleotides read TGTGCCAGCAGCAAGGGACCTAACACTGAAGCTTTCTTT. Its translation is CASSKGPNTEAFF.

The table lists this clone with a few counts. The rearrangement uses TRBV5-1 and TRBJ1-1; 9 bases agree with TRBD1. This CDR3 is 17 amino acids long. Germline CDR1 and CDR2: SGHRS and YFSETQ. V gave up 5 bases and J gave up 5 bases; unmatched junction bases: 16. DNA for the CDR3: TGCGCCAGCAGACGCGTCCCGGGACAGGGTTTGTGGACTGAAGCTTTCTTT. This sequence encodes CASRRVPGQGLWTEAFF.